A single TCR beta chain is shown here with its context. This record belongs to a study of T cell responses to AZD1222 COVID-19 vaccine. CDR1 and CDR2 (germline): LGHNT, FRNRAP. The CDR3 sequence is 17 residues long. The J segment lost 0 bases and the V segment lost 5 bases, leaving 9 bases of the junction unmatched. Generated by immunoSEQ multiplex PCR, the TCRdb table keeps only in-frame clones and is missing some. The sample lists approximately 140,000 clones; 85% to 90% were seen once. The clonotype comes from an adult who received the AZD1222 COVID-19 vaccine. The chain recombines TRBV12-5 with TRBJ2-2, with 7 bases fitting TRBD2. The sample in question was peripheral blood, obtained 28 days after the second AZD1222 dose. The CDR3 spells CASGQLLANANTGELFF. The DNA for the CDR3 is TGTGCTAGTGGTCAGCTACTAGCGAACGCGAACACCGGGGAGCTGTTTTTT.